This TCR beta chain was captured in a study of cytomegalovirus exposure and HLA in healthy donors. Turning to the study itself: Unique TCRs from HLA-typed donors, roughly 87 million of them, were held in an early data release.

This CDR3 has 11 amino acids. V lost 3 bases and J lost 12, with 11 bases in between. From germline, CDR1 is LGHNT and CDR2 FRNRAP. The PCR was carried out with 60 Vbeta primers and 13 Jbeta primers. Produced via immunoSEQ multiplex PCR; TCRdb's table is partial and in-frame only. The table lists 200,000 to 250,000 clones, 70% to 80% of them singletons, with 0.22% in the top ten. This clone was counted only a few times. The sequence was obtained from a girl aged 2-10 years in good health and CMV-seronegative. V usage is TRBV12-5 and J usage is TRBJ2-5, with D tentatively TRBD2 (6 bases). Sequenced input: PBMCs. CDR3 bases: TGTGCTAGTGGTTTTGGTAGGGAGGAGTACTTC. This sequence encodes CASGFGREEYF.